Listed below are T cell receptor beta chains from one sample, sequenced in a study of blood T cells in healthy people across ages. TCRdb redid the calling of the 5' RACE reads with MiXCR, one entry per CDR3 protein. The sample records around 1.5 million distinct CDR3 sequences, around 36% being singletons. The source material was blood. The receptors here all came from a woman in her twenties or thirties in good health. The CDR3 runs from the conserved cysteine through the conserved F or W. A D gene is named only where the DNA matches it firmly. The size of a clone is reported for some rows only, either as once, few or many, or as a class for expanded clones.

TRBV29-1	.	TRBJ2-1	TRBD1	TGCAGCGTTGACCAGGGGGCGGTTGAGCAGTTCTTC	CSVDQGAVEQFF
TRBV18	.	TRBJ2-7	TRBD1	TGTGCCAGCTCACTTATGACCGGGACAGGGTACTACGAGCAGTACTTC	CASSLMTGTGYYEQYF
TRBV20-1	.	TRBJ2-7	.	TGCAGTGCTAGATTTAGACCGCGTGACGAGCAGTACTTC	CSARFRPRDEQYF
TRBV30	.	TRBJ2-5	.	TGTGCCTGGAGTACCTACAGGCGTCAAGAGACCCAGTACTTC	CAWSTYRRQETQYF
TRBV27	.	TRBJ1-1	TRBD1	TGTGCCAGCAGTTTTGGGCCTCCGGGACAGGGGGCAAAAGCTTTCTTT	CASSFGPPGQGAKAFF
TRBV5-1	.	TRBJ2-5	TRBD1	TGCGCCAGCAGCCGCGCCGGACAGGGAGAAGAGACCCAGTACTTC	CASSRAGQGEETQYF
TRBV6-1	.	TRBJ1-4	.	TGTGCCAGCAGTGAAGGAGACCTTGAAAAACTGTTTTTT	CASSEGDLEKLFF
TRBV20-1	.	TRBJ2-7	.	TGCAGTGCTAGGGAGGCACTCTCCTACGAGCAGTACTTC	CSAREALSYEQYF
TRBV7-9	.	TRBJ2-5	.	TGTGCCAGCAGTCGTACCAGGGGACGGGGCCAAGAGACCCAGTACTTC	CASSRTRGRGQETQYF
TRBV27	few	TRBJ2-4	TRBD2	TGTGCCAGCATGCCTAGCGGAGGGATGGGAAACATTCAGTACTTC	CASMPSGGMGNIQYF
TRBV20-1	.	TRBJ2-5	.	TGCAGTGCTAGTTTTCCCCTGGAGCAGTACTTC	CSASFPLEQYF
TRBV29-1	.	TRBJ2-7	.	TGCAGCGTTGATTTTAGTCAGCGGCAGGACTTC	CSVDFSQRQDF
TRBV27	once	TRBJ2-1	.	TGTGCCAGCACGCCCCTCGGGGGTAGCTCCTACAATGAGCAGTTCTTC	CASTPLGGSSYNEQFF
TRBV5-5	.	TRBJ2-7	TRBD2	TGTGCCAGCAGCTTGGAGACTAGCGGCGAGCAGTACTTC	CASSLETSGEQYF
TRBV7-2	few	TRBJ2-5	.	TGTGCCAGCAGCCTCTGGCTCCCACAAGAGACCCAGTACTTC	CASSLWLPQETQYF
TRBV28	few	TRBJ1-2	TRBD1	TGTGCCAGCAGAGCACCGGACAGGACTAACTATGGCTACACCTTC	CASRAPDRTNYGYTF
TRBV4-1	many	TRBJ2-3	.	TGCGCCAGCAGCCAAGAATGGAGCGGAGGGGGTATTACGCAGTATTTT	CASSQEWSGGGITQYF
TRBV5-1	.	TRBJ1-2	.	TGCGCCAGCAGCTTGGACAGTCGGAGCTATGGCTACACCTTC	CASSLDSRSYGYTF